This T cell receptor (beta chain) was recovered during a study of blood T cell repertoires in COVID-19. The wider study: Sites in the United States, Italy and Spain provided acute and convalescent COVID-19 samples.

In the original processing: Estimation of nucleated cell counts was performed using reference gene primer amplification. The data were produced by immunoSEQ multiplex PCR, yet TCRdb's version contains in-frame clones alone and is incomplete. D and trimming come from the DNA, and the V and J calls and clone size come from that table. The sample lists roughly 26,000 clones; approximately 66% were seen once. The CDR3 spans 15 residues. Germline-derived CDR1 and CDR2 are MNHEY and SMNVEV (reference sequence). V was shortened by 4 bases and J by 0 bases, with 12 bases between the two germline ends. The sequenced material came from peripheral blood. This chain joins TRBV27 and TRBJ2-5; TRBD2 is a possible D gene (6 bases). The receptor was isolated from a man between 60 and 70 years old with active or convalescent COVID-19. The CDR3 nucleotides read TGTGCCAGCAGTTCATCTGGGACTCACCAAGAGACCCAGTACTTC. Translating gives CASSSSGTHQETQYF.